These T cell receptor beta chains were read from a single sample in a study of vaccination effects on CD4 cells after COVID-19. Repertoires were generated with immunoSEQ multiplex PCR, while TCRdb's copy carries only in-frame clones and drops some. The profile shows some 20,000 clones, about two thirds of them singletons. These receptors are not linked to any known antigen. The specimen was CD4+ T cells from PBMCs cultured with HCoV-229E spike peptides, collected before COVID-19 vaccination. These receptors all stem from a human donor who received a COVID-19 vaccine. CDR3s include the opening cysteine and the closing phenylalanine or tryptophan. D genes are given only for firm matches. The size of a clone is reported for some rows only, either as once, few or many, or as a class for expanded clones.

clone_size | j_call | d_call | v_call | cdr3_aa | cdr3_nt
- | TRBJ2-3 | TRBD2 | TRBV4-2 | CASSPTSGTSTDTQYF | TGTGCCAGCAGCCCGACTAGCGGCACTAGCACAGATACGCAGTATTTT
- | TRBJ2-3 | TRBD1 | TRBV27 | CASSADRGDTQYF | TGTGCCAGCAGTGCGGACAGGGGTGATACGCAGTATTTT
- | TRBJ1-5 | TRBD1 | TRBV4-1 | CASSYDRGRDQPQHF | TGCGCCAGCAGCTATGACAGGGGGAGGGATCAGCCCCAGCATTTT
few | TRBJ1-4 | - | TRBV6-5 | CASIRAESTNEKLFF | TGTGCCAGCATCAGGGCAGAATCAACTAATGAAAAACTGTTTTTT
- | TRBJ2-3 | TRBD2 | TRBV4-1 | CASSQPPLVAGAPSTDTQYF | TGCGCCAGCAGCCAGCCCCCCTTGGTAGCGGGAGCACCTAGCACAGATACGCAGTATTTT
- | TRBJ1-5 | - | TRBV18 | CASSPPGSARGNQPQHF | TGTGCCAGCTCACCTCCGGGTTCAGCGAGGGGTAATCAGCCCCAGCATTTT
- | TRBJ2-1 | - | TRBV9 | CASTPSSSNNEQFF | TGTGCCAGCACACCGAGCAGCTCTAACAATGAGCAGTTCTTC
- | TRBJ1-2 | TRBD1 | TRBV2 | CASSAGQGFLGGYTF | TGTGCCAGCAGTGCGGGACAGGGTTTTTTGGGTGGCTACACCTTC
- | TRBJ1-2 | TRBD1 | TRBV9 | CASSVVRQGRFNYGYTF | TGTGCCAGCAGCGTAGTCAGACAGGGAAGGTTTAACTATGGCTACACCTTC
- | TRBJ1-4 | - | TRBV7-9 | CASSLRDGGNEKLFF | TGTGCCAGCAGCTTACGGGACGGTGGCAATGAAAAACTGTTTTTT
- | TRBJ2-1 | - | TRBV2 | CASTSGGGEQFF | TGTGCCAGCACTAGCGGAGGGGGTGAGCAGTTCTTC
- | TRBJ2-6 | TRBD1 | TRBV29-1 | CSVPYRGHANVLTF | TGCAGCGTGCCCTACAGGGGGCACGCCAACGTCCTGACTTTC
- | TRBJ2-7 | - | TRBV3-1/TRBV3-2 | CASSLSGVGEQYF | TGTGCCAGCAGCCTAAGTGGGGTTGGCGAGCAGTACTTC
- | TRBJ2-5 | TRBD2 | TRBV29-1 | CSVVGLAGGRDYF | TGCAGCGTTGTGGGACTAGCGGGAGGAAGAGACTACTTC
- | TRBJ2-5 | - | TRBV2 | CASSASETQYF | TGTGCCAGCAGTGCATCCGAGACCCAGTACTTC
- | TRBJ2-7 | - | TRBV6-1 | CASSEFLGDEQYF | TGTGCCAGCAGTGAATTCTTGGGGGACGAGCAGTACTTC
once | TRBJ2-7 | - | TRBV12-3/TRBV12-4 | CASSSGDLYEQYF | TGTGCCAGCAGTTCGGGGGATCTCTACGAGCAGTACTTC
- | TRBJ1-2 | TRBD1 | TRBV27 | CASSLSGQGTYGYTF | TGTGCCAGCAGTTTATCAGGACAGGGGACCTATGGCTACACCTTC
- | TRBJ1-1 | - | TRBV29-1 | CSVVGGLGGNTEAFF | TGCAGCGTCGTTGGGGGGCTAGGGGGGAACACTGAAGCTTTCTTT
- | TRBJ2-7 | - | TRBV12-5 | CASVRTETYEQYF | TGTGCTAGTGTCCGGACAGAGACCTACGAGCAGTACTTC
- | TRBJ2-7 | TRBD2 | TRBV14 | CASSQGTSGVREQYF | TGTGCCAGCAGCCAAGGGACTAGCGGGGTGCGCGAGCAGTACTTC
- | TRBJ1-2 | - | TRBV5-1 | CASSLEPGLAYGYTF | TGCGCCAGCAGCTTAGAGCCGGGACTAGCTTATGGCTACACCTTC
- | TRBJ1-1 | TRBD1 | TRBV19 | CASSTRGRGLTEAFF | TGTGCCAGTAGTACCAGGGGGCGGGGGCTCACTGAAGCTTTCTTT
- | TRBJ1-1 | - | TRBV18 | CASSPGQFGTEAFF | TGTGCCAGCTCACCGGGTCAGTTCGGCACTGAAGCTTTCTTT
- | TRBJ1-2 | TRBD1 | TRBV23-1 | CASSRARGGHVKDGYTF | TGCGCCAGCAGTCGGGCCAGGGGGGGGCATGTAAAGGATGGCTACACCTTC
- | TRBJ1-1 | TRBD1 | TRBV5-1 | CASVGGETGAITEAFF | TGCGCCAGCGTTGGGGGAGAGACAGGGGCCATCACTGAAGCTTTCTTT
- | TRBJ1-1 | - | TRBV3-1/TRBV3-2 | CASSQVAGAEAFF | TGTGCCAGCAGCCAAGTCGCTGGGGCTGAAGCTTTCTTT
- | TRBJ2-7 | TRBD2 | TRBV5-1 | CASSPAGLEILYF | TGCGCCAGCAGCCCTGCGGGACTAGAAATCCTGTACTTC
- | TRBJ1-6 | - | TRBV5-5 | CASSRGYNSPLHF | TGTGCCAGCTCCCGGGGGTACAATTCACCCCTCCACTTT
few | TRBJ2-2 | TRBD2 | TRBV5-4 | CASSPRVAGGTNTGELFF | TGTGCCAGCAGCCCCAGGGTGGCGGGAGGGACGAACACCGGGGAGCTGTTTTTT
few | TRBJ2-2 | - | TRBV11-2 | CASGLGLTGELFF | TGTGCCAGCGGGCTAGGACTCACCGGGGAGCTGTTTTTT
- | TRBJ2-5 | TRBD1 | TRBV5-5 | CASSPGQGQETQYF | TGTGCCAGCAGCCCGGGACAGGGCCAAGAGACCCAGTACTTC
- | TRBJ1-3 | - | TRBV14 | CASSQATRRGTIYF | TGTGCCAGCAGCCAAGCCACAAGACGAGGCACCATATATTTT
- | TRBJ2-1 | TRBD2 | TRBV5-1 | CASSLTGAREANEQFF | TGCGCCAGCAGCTTGACGGGGGCGCGGGAGGCCAATGAGCAGTTCTTC
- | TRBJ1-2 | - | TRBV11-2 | CASSLSEDYGYTF | TGTGCCAGCAGCTTATCAGAAGACTATGGCTACACCTTC
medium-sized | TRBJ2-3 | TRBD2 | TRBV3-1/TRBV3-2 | CAVGHRLAGTDTQYF | TGTGCCGTTGGACACCGACTAGCCGGCACAGATACGCAGTATTTT
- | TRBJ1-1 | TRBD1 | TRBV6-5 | CASSTDRGLVAFF | TGTGCCAGCAGCACGGACAGGGGGCTGGTAGCTTTCTTT
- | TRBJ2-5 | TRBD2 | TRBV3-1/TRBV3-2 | CASSLASGGGKTQYF | TGTGCCAGCAGCCTTGCCTCCGGGGGGGGCAAGACCCAGTACTTC
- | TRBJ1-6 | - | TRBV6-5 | CASKGLLTPLHF | TGTGCCAGCAAAGGACTGCTCACCCCCCTCCACTTT
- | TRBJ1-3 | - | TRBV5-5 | CASSLAGGNTIYF | TGTGCCAGCAGCTTGGCGGGTGGAAACACCATATATTTT
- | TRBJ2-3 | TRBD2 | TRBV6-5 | CASARGVSTDTQYF | TGTGCCAGCGCGCGGGGGGTTAGCACAGATACGCAGTATTTT
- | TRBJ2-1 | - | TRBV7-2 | CASSSRGGQQFF | TGTGCCAGCAGCTCTAGGGGGGGTCAGCAGTTCTTC
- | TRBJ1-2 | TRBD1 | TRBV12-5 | CASGLGTGYGYTF | TGTGCTAGTGGTTTGGGGACAGGCTATGGCTACACCTTC
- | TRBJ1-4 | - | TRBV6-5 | CASRQFEKLFF | TGTGCCAGCCGGCAGTTTGAAAAACTGTTTTTT
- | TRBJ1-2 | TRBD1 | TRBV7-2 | CASSLALGQGFGYTF | TGTGCCAGCAGCTTAGCTTTGGGACAGGGCTTTGGCTACACCTTC
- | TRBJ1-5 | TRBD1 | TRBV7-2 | CASTPDRNQPQHF | TGTGCCAGCACCCCGGACAGGAATCAGCCCCAGCATTTT
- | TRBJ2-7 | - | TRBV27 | CASSLSGYEQYF | TGTGCCAGCAGTTTATCCGGCTACGAGCAGTACTTC
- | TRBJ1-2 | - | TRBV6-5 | CASSYGRSPGGGYTF | TGTGCCAGCAGTTACGGACGGAGCCCGGGTGGTGGCTACACCTTC
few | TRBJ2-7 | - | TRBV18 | CASSPDSSYEQYF | TGTGCCAGCTCACCGGACAGCTCCTACGAGCAGTACTTC